These 22 T cell receptor beta chains were sequenced from one sample in a study of naive and memory T cell subsets. Study-wide points: A few larger clonotypes appeared in naive repertoires, especially CD8, possibly memory cells re-expressing CD45RA.

Two oligonucleotides, mixed equimolar, formed the beta constant-region primer covering TRBC1 and TRBC2. Ligated cDNA was amplified by four rounds of PCR with nested alpha and beta constant-region primers and SP2. Each CDR3 protein gets one entry after TCRdb re-called the UMI-ligation and nested PCR reads with MiXCR. The table includes over 130,000 distinct CDR3 sequences, approximately 20% detected once. The antigens of these receptors remain unknown. Sequencing was performed on naive CD8+ T cells from blood. The receptors come from a human donor in good health.

This chain uses TRBV19 with TRBJ2-1, with 7 bases aligning to TRBD1. Germline V gene lookup returns CDR1 LNHDA and CDR2 SQIVND (reference sequence). V lost 1 base to trimming and J lost 6 bases; unmatched junction nucleotides: 3. CDR3 length: 14 residues. The CDR3 here is CASSIASGGNEQFF. The CDR3 DNA is TGTGCCAGTAGTATAGCCTCAGGGGGCAATGAGCAGTTCTTC.

The genes are TRBV4-1 and TRBJ1-6; 9 bases are shared with TRBD1. CDR1 and CDR2 from the germline V gene are MGHRA and YSYEKL. V lost 4 bases, J lost 9 bases, and 1 base stayed unmatched. The CDR3 loop spans 13 amino acids. The CDR3 sequence is CASSLTGGSPLHF. Written as DNA, the CDR3 is TGCGCCAGCAGCCTGACAGGGGGTTCACCCCTCCACTTT.

The chain combines TRBV7-9 with TRBJ2-3, with 10 bases that match TRBD2. CDR1 is SEHNR and CDR2 is FQNEAQ in the germline V gene (reference sequence). J gave up 4 bases and V 5 bases, and 9 bases lay outside the gene matches. The CDR3 spans 16 residues. DNA of the CDR3: TGTGCCAGCAGCCCCACAAGCGGGAGGGAGTCAGATACGCAGTATTTT. Its translation: CASSPTSGRESDTQYF.

There are a few counts of this clonotype. The chain joins TRBV28 to TRBJ2-7; perhaps TRBD2 as D (5 bases). The CDR3 totals 12 residues. The V gene's germline CDR1 is MDHEN and CDR2 SYDVKM. Trimming pared 8 bases from V and 7 bases from J, leaving 15 bases between. CDR3 loop: CASSGGQVEQYF. CDR3 coding DNA: TGTGCCAGCTCAGGCGGGCAGGTAGAGCAGTACTTC.

This clonotype was seen more than once but under ten times. This sequence joins TRBV19 and TRBJ2-7; D unresolved. Deletions cut 0 bases from V and 0 bases from J, with 6 bases between. Per the germline V gene, CDR1 is LNHDA and CDR2 is SQIVND (reference sequence). The CDR3 is 14 residues long. CDR3 amino acids: CASSIDPDSYEQYF. In DNA, the CDR3 is TGTGCCAGTAGTATAGATCCAGACTCCTACGAGCAGTACTTC. The full variable domain, its missing parts supplied by reference TRBV19 and TRBJ2-7, is DGGITQSPKYLFRKEGQNVTLSCEQNLNHDAMYWYRQDPGQGLRLIYYSQIVNDFQKGDIAEGYSVSREKKESFPLTVTSAQKNPTAFYLCASSIDPDSYEQYFGPGTRLTVT.

V and J are TRBV6-2 or TRBV6-3 and TRBJ2-5; D possibly corresponds to TRBD1 (6 bases). Trimming left V 0 bases short and J 3 bases short, with 14 bases between. The CDR3 is 16 amino acids. CDR1 MNHEY and CDR2 SVGEGT come from the germline V gene. The CDR3 loop reads CASSYSTLSGEETQYF. Written as DNA, the CDR3 is TGTGCCAGCAGTTACTCAACACTATCAGGGGAAGAGACCCAGTACTTC.

The chain is built from TRBV9 and TRBJ1-1; 7 nucleotides agree with TRBD1. The CDR3 contains 13 residues. Germline V CDR1 and CDR2: SGDLS, YYNGEE. After removal of 3 bases from V and 3 bases from J, the junction contained 2 bases not matched to a gene. The CDR3 spells CASSAQGYTEAFF. The CDR3 DNA reads TGTGCCAGCAGCGCACAGGGGTACACTGAAGCTTTCTTT.

This chain uses TRBV4-1 with TRBJ1-1; D is undetermined. V lost 2 bases to trimming and J lost 0 bases, with 7 bases between them. Looked up from germline, CDR1 is MGHRA and CDR2 is YSYEKL. The CDR3 has 14 residues. The CDR3 DNA is TGCGCCAGCAGCCAACCAATGGTGAACACTGAAGCTTTCTTT. This codes for CASSQPMVNTEAFF.

This clonotype was picked up a small number of times. The chain joins TRBV29-1 to TRBJ2-7; weak D call: TRBD2 (6 bases). Trimming took 1 base from V and 0 from J, leaving 16 bases between them. The CDR3 has 16 residues. In germline, CDR1 is SQVTM, CDR2 ANQGSEA. CDR3 DNA sequence: TGCAGCGTTGAAGGGCCGGGGGACGGAAGCTCCTACGAGCAGTACTTC. It translates to CSVEGPGDGSSYEQYF.

This clonotype was counted between two and nine times. This chain uses TRBV27 with TRBJ2-4, with D tentatively TRBD1 (5 bases). V was cut by 4 bases and J by 0 bases, with 16 bases left in between. CDR3 length equals 17 residues. CDR1 and CDR2 (germline): MNHEY, SMNVEV (reference sequence). The DNA of the CDR3 is TGTGCCAGCAGTTGGGCCCCAGGGTCGGAAGCCAAAAACATTCAGTACTTC. Protein: CASSWAPGSEAKNIQYF.

V usage is TRBV28 and J usage is TRBJ2-3; 12 nucleotides agree with TRBD2. The CDR3 runs 19 residues. Trimming took 5 bases from V and 3 from J; bases not matched to a gene: 15. Germline V lookup: CDR1 MDHEN, CDR2 SYDVKM. DNA for the CDR3: TGTGCCAGCAGTCCCCGGACTAGCGGGATGGACTGGCTGACAGATACGCAGTATTTT. Encoded protein: CASSPRTSGMDWLTDTQYF.

This clonotype occurred a few times. The genes are TRBV2 and TRBJ2-5; no firm D call. V was trimmed by 2 bases and J by 2 bases, leaving 6 bases between them. Germline CDR1 SNHLY, CDR2 FYNNEI. The CDR3 has 13 residues. The CDR3 loop is CASSERQQETQYF. The CDR3 DNA is TGTGCCAGCAGTGAACGGCAGCAAGAGACCCAGTACTTC. Together with reference TRBV2 and TRBJ2-5, the CDR3 gives the full variable domain: EPEVTQTPSHQVTQMGQEVILRCVPISNHLYFYWYRQILGQKVEFLVSFYNNEISEKSEIFDDQFSVERPDGSNFTLKIRSTKLEDSAMYFCASSERQQETQYFGPGTRLLVL.

In this sample, this clonotype turned up a few times. The rearrangement joins TRBV27 to TRBJ2-3; D assignment may be TRBD1 or TRBD2 (5 bases each). Germline CDR1 and CDR2: MNHEY and SMNVEV (reference sequence). The CDR3 spans 14 residues. Between the trimmed V and J ends, which lost 7 bases and 7 bases, there was a span of 18 bases. CDR3 nucleotides: TGTGCCAGCACTTCCCCCTCCCGGGACCATACGCAGTATTTT. Amino acid sequence: CASTSPSRDHTQYF.

CDR3 sequence (DNA): TGCAGTGCTAGTGGGCGGGAGGGCCCAGAGCAGTACTTC. Translation gives CSASGREGPEQYF. The V gene is TRBV20-1, the J gene TRBJ2-7; 9 bases align to TRBD2. Germline loops: CDR1 DFQATT, CDR2 SNEGSKA (reference sequence). The J segment lost 7 bases and the V segment lost 3 bases, leaving 7 bases of the junction unmatched. This CDR3 region has 13 residues.

V usage is TRBV27 and J usage is TRBJ2-7; TRBD2 is a possible D gene (6 bases). V dropped 3 bases and J dropped 5 bases, with 17 bases sitting between them. Looked up from germline, CDR1 is MNHEY and CDR2 is SMNVEV (reference sequence). There are 15 residues in the CDR3. The CDR3 sequence is CASSFGGTGVNEQYF. The DNA of the CDR3 is TGTGCCAGCAGTTTCGGTGGGACGGGAGTCAACGAGCAGTACTTC.

This clonotype was detected only a few times. V and J are TRBV28 and TRBJ2-7; 9 bases are shared with TRBD2. Germline CDR1 is MDHEN and CDR2 is SYDVKM. CDR3 length equals 13 residues. V was clipped by 6 bases and J by 7 bases; unmatched bases: 7. The CDR3 DNA reads TGTGCCAGCAGCCCGGGACTAGCTTGGGAGCAGTACTTC. As protein: CASSPGLAWEQYF.

J is TRBJ2-2 and V is TRBV29-1; 9 bases are shared with TRBD1. The length of the CDR3 is 12 residues. Per germline, CDR1 SQVTM and CDR2 ANQGSEA. V lost 7 bases, J lost 7 bases, and 4 bases stayed unmatched. In nucleotides, the CDR3 is TGCAGCGCCTGGACAGGGGTCGGGGAGCTGTTTTTT. Its translation: CSAWTGVGELFF.

The rearrangement joins TRBV4-1 to TRBJ1-5; possible D gene TRBD1, 5 bases. Trimming stripped 4 bases from V and 5 bases from J, with 15 bases between. Germline V gene data show CDR1 as MGHRA and CDR2 as YSYEKL. CDR3 size: 15 residues. This CDR3 is CASSPVGEGYQPQHF. The DNA of the CDR3 is TGCGCCAGCAGCCCTGTAGGGGAGGGTTATCAGCCCCAGCATTTT.

The rearrangement joins TRBV7-9 to TRBJ2-7; D is unresolved. The ends were cut back, 1 base at V and 3 bases at J, with 10 bases in the middle. From germline, CDR1 is SEHNR and CDR2 FQNEAQ (reference sequence). The CDR3 extends over 14 amino acids. The CDR3 protein is CASSLVGGLYEQYF. The CDR3 DNA sequence: TGTGCCAGCAGCTTAGTGGGCGGTCTCTACGAGCAGTACTTC. Together with reference TRBV7-9 and TRBJ2-7, the CDR3 gives the full variable domain: DTGVSQNPRHKITKRGQNVTFRCDPISEHNRLYWYRQTLGQGPEFLTYFQNEAQLEKSRLLSDRFSAERPKGSFSTLEIQRTEQGDSAMYLCASSLVGGLYEQYFGPGTRLTVT.

V and J are TRBV4-2 and TRBJ1-1; D gene unclear. The germline V gene has CDR1 LGHNA and CDR2 YNFKEQ. Trimming cost V 0 bases and J 6 bases, with 8 bases left between them. This CDR3 is built from 13 residues. The DNA for the CDR3 is TGTGCCAGCAGCCAAGATCGGGGTGCTGAAGCTTTCTTT. It translates to CASSQDRGAEAFF.

The chain links TRBV20-1 to TRBJ2-7; weak D call: TRBD2 (6 bases). Looked up from germline, CDR1 is DFQATT and CDR2 is SNEGSKA (reference sequence). Trimming removed 7 bases from V and 4 bases from J, with 14 bases in between. The CDR3 runs 12 residues. This CDR3 reads CSVRTKGYEQYF. DNA for the CDR3: TGCAGTGTCAGGACTAAAGGGTACGAGCAGTACTTC.

The rearrangement joins TRBV4-1 to TRBJ2-7; 10 bases match TRBD1. From germline, CDR1 is MGHRA and CDR2 YSYEKL. The CDR3 totals 16 residues. Trimming took 3 bases from V and 5 from J; bases not matched to a gene: 10. DNA of the CDR3: TGCGCCAGCAGCCATAAACCGGGACAGGGGCTCCACGAGCAGTACTTC. Translation: CASSHKPGQGLHEQYF.